A selection of T cell receptor beta chains follows, all from one sample in a study of shared clonotypes between healthy human individuals. This table comes from immunoSEQ multiplex PCR, and its TCRdb copy is limited to in-frame clones, with some not included. The sample holds about 960,000 clones, roughly 72% seen once. Sequenced: memory CD4+ T cells sorted from blood. The receptors come from a man between 18 and 35 years old in good health. CDR3s include the opening cysteine and the closing phenylalanine or tryptophan. The order of the fields is D gene, V gene, clone size, J gene, CDR3 protein, CDR3 DNA. A D gene is named only where the DNA matches it firmly. Only some rows state a clone size, as once, few, many or a class for expanded clones.

d_gene: TRBD1
v_gene: TRBV5-4
abundance: NA
j_gene: TRBJ1-3
CDR3aa: CASSEGQTGNTIYF
CDR3nt: TGTGCCAGCAGCGAGGGACAGACTGGAAACACCATATATTTT

d_gene: TRBD1
v_gene: TRBV30
abundance: NA
j_gene: TRBJ1-4
CDR3aa: CAWSHLQGHNEKLFF
CDR3nt: TGTGCCTGGAGCCATCTACAGGGGCATAATGAAAAACTGTTTTTT

d_gene: NA
v_gene: TRBV5-1
abundance: NA
j_gene: TRBJ1-1
CDR3aa: CASSIGGGTEAFF
CDR3nt: TGCGCCAGCAGCATCGGTGGGGGCACTGAAGCTTTCTTT

d_gene: TRBD1
v_gene: TRBV10-3
abundance: NA
j_gene: TRBJ1-4
CDR3aa: CAISEGQVMANEKLFF
CDR3nt: TGTGCCATCAGTGAGGGACAGGTTATGGCTAATGAAAAACTGTTTTTT

d_gene: NA
v_gene: TRBV6-5
abundance: NA
j_gene: TRBJ1-1
CDR3aa: CASSLSKDGYTEAFF
CDR3nt: TGTGCCAGCAGTTTAAGCAAGGACGGATACACTGAAGCTTTCTTT

d_gene: NA
v_gene: TRBV11-2
abundance: NA
j_gene: TRBJ1-3
CDR3aa: CASSLDTWTYEGNTIYF
CDR3nt: TGTGCCAGCAGCTTAGATACGTGGACTTACGAAGGAAACACCATATATTTT

d_gene: NA
v_gene: TRBV21-1
abundance: NA
j_gene: TRBJ2-7
CDR3aa: CASPHRPRDRPYEQYF
CDR3nt: TGTGCCAGCCCCCATCGACCGCGGGACAGACCCTACGAGCAGTACTTC

d_gene: NA
v_gene: TRBV6-1
abundance: NA
j_gene: TRBJ1-3
CDR3aa: CASSMSDSPGNTIYF
CDR3nt: TGTGCCAGCAGTATGTCAGACAGCCCTGGAAACACCATATATTTT

d_gene: NA
v_gene: TRBV5-4
abundance: once
j_gene: TRBJ1-1
CDR3aa: CASSLRSLNTEAFF
CDR3nt: TGTGCCAGCAGCTTACGAAGCTTGAACACTGAAGCTTTCTTT

d_gene: TRBD2
v_gene: TRBV4-1
abundance: NA
j_gene: TRBJ2-3
CDR3aa: CASRQGGLAGRTDTQYF
CDR3nt: TGCGCCAGCAGACAAGGGGGCCTAGCGGGGCGCACAGATACGCAGTATTTT

d_gene: NA
v_gene: TRBV27
abundance: NA
j_gene: TRBJ1-6
CDR3aa: CASSLEKGISPLHF
CDR3nt: TGTGCCAGCAGTTTAGAAAAGGGGATCTCACCCCTCCACTTT

d_gene: NA
v_gene: TRBV18
abundance: NA
j_gene: TRBJ1-5
CDR3aa: CASSPSQSPGQSAQHF
CDR3nt: TGTGCCAGCTCACCGTCCCAGTCCCCAGGGCAATCAGCCCAGCATTTT

d_gene: TRBD1
v_gene: TRBV6-1
abundance: NA
j_gene: TRBJ1-1
CDR3aa: CASSLRQGGNTEAFF
CDR3nt: TGTGCCAGCAGCCTCAGACAGGGAGGAAACACTGAAGCTTTCTTT

d_gene: TRBD1
v_gene: TRBV7-6
abundance: NA
j_gene: TRBJ1-1
CDR3aa: CASSSRTGNTEAFF
CDR3nt: TGTGCCAGCAGTTCTAGGACAGGGAACACTGAAGCTTTCTTT

d_gene: NA
v_gene: TRBV5-4
abundance: NA
j_gene: TRBJ2-5
CDR3aa: CASSPGRVNQETQYF
CDR3nt: TGTGCCAGCAGCCCGGGAAGGGTGAATCAAGAGACCCAGTACTTC

d_gene: NA
v_gene: TRBV10-3
abundance: NA
j_gene: TRBJ1-4
CDR3aa: CAISDGGTNEKLFF
CDR3nt: TGTGCCATCAGTGATGGCGGAACTAATGAAAAACTGTTTTTT

d_gene: NA
v_gene: TRBV28
abundance: NA
j_gene: TRBJ2-7
CDR3aa: CASSSPTGTLYEQYF
CDR3nt: TGTGCCAGCAGTTCCCCGACAGGCACTCTCTACGAGCAGTACTTC

d_gene: NA
v_gene: TRBV6-1
abundance: NA
j_gene: TRBJ1-1
CDR3aa: CAIRRASNTEAFF
CDR3nt: TGTGCCATCAGAAGGGCTTCGAACACTGAAGCTTTCTTT

d_gene: TRBD1
v_gene: TRBV4-1
abundance: few
j_gene: TRBJ1-1
CDR3aa: CASSLGDRVNTEAFF
CDR3nt: TGCGCCAGCAGCCTGGGGGACAGGGTGAACACTGAAGCTTTCTTT

d_gene: NA
v_gene: TRBV10-2
abundance: few
j_gene: TRBJ2-7
CDR3aa: CASSARVEQYF
CDR3nt: TGCGCCAGCAGTGCCAGGGTCGAGCAGTACTTC

d_gene: NA
v_gene: TRBV7-9
abundance: few
j_gene: TRBJ1-5
CDR3aa: CASSLEGVDQPQHF
CDR3nt: TGTGCCAGCAGCTTAGAGGGGGTCGATCAGCCCCAGCATTTT

d_gene: NA
v_gene: TRBV9
abundance: NA
j_gene: TRBJ1-6
CDR3aa: CASSVQENSPLHF
CDR3nt: TGTGCCAGCAGCGTACAGGAGAATTCACCCCTCCACTTT

d_gene: NA
v_gene: TRBV7-2
abundance: NA
j_gene: TRBJ1-6
CDR3aa: CASSLQGSYNSPLHF
CDR3nt: TGTGCCAGCAGCTTACAGGGGTCCTATAATTCACCCCTCCACTTT

d_gene: TRBD2
v_gene: TRBV10-2
abundance: NA
j_gene: TRBJ2-7
CDR3aa: CASSGASGLTYEQYF
CDR3nt: TGCGCCAGCAGTGGGGCTAGCGGCCTAACCTACGAGCAGTACTTC

d_gene: NA
v_gene: TRBV25-1
abundance: NA
j_gene: TRBJ2-5
CDR3aa: CASSAAPQETQYF
CDR3nt: TGTGCCAGCAGTGCGGCCCCCCAAGAGACCCAGTACTTC

d_gene: NA
v_gene: TRBV7-8
abundance: few
j_gene: TRBJ2-7
CDR3aa: CASSQKPGAYEQYF
CDR3nt: TGTGCCAGCAGCCAAAAACCGGGGGCCTACGAGCAGTACTTC

d_gene: NA
v_gene: TRBV30
abundance: NA
j_gene: TRBJ1-2
CDR3aa: CALLPPTGNYGYTF
CDR3nt: TGTGCCTTGCTACCCCCTACAGGGAACTATGGCTACACCTTC

d_gene: TRBD1
v_gene: TRBV18
abundance: few
j_gene: TRBJ1-1
CDR3aa: CASSPATGIEAFF
CDR3nt: TGTGCCAGCTCACCAGCGACAGGGATTGAAGCTTTCTTT

d_gene: NA
v_gene: TRBV9
abundance: NA
j_gene: TRBJ1-6
CDR3aa: CASSVGGAASYNSPLHF
CDR3nt: TGTGCCAGCAGCGTAGGTGGAGCAGCTAGTTATAATTCACCCCTCCACTTT

d_gene: TRBD2
v_gene: TRBV2
abundance: NA
j_gene: TRBJ2-3
CDR3aa: CASSWEGADTQYF
CDR3nt: TGTGCCAGCAGTTGGGAGGGCGCCGATACGCAGTATTTT

d_gene: NA
v_gene: TRBV5-1
abundance: NA
j_gene: TRBJ1-4
CDR3aa: CASSQGQTNEKLFF
CDR3nt: TGCGCCAGCAGCCAAGGACAAACTAATGAAAAACTGTTTTTT

d_gene: TRBD2
v_gene: TRBV7-9
abundance: NA
j_gene: TRBJ2-7
CDR3aa: CASSSGGSSYEQYF
CDR3nt: TGTGCCAGCAGTTCGGGCGGGAGCTCCTACGAGCAGTACTTC

d_gene: NA
v_gene: TRBV5-1
abundance: NA
j_gene: TRBJ2-5
CDR3aa: CASSLEGGIQYF
CDR3nt: TGCGCCAGCAGCTTGGAAGGGGGAATCCAGTACTTC

d_gene: TRBD1
v_gene: TRBV28
abundance: NA
j_gene: TRBJ1-5
CDR3aa: CASSEPGQRNQPQHF
CDR3nt: TGTGCCAGCAGCGAACCGGGACAGCGCAATCAGCCCCAGCATTTT

d_gene: NA
v_gene: TRBV5-4
abundance: NA
j_gene: TRBJ2-2
CDR3aa: CASRTDSNTGELFF
CDR3nt: TGTGCCAGCAGGACTGACAGCAACACCGGGGAGCTGTTTTTT

d_gene: TRBD1
v_gene: TRBV6-1
abundance: NA
j_gene: TRBJ2-5
CDR3aa: CASLRAGTAKETQYF
CDR3nt: TGTGCCAGCCTAAGGGCCGGGACAGCCAAAGAGACCCAGTACTTC

d_gene: NA
v_gene: TRBV9
abundance: NA
j_gene: TRBJ2-7
CDR3aa: CASSVGGHYEQYF
CDR3nt: TGTGCCAGCAGCGTAGGAGGACACTACGAGCAGTACTTC

d_gene: NA
v_gene: TRBV30
abundance: NA
j_gene: TRBJ2-7
CDR3aa: CAWSESGTYEQYF
CDR3nt: TGTGCCTGGAGTGAGTCCGGGACCTACGAGCAGTACTTC

d_gene: TRBD1
v_gene: TRBV5-4
abundance: NA
j_gene: TRBJ1-1
CDR3aa: CASSPTDRGQTFF
CDR3nt: TGTGCCAGCAGCCCCACGGACAGGGGACAAACTTTCTTT

d_gene: NA
v_gene: TRBV16
abundance: few
j_gene: TRBJ1-4
CDR3aa: CASSGGRVEKLFF
CDR3nt: TGTGCCAGCAGCGGAGGGAGGGTGGAAAAACTGTTTTTT

d_gene: TRBD1
v_gene: TRBV12-5
abundance: NA
j_gene: TRBJ2-7
CDR3aa: CASGLVVGQGAYEQYF
CDR3nt: TGTGCTAGTGGTTTGGTAGTGGGACAGGGGGCCTACGAGCAGTACTTC

d_gene: NA
v_gene: TRBV6-6
abundance: NA
j_gene: TRBJ2-7
CDR3aa: CASSYQGRSPYEQYF
CDR3nt: TGTGCCAGCAGTTACCAGGGGCGATCTCCCTACGAGCAGTACTTC

d_gene: NA
v_gene: TRBV11-1
abundance: once
j_gene: TRBJ2-7
CDR3aa: CASSFDGTYEQYF
CDR3nt: TGTGCCAGCAGCTTCGACGGGACCTACGAGCAGTACTTC

d_gene: NA
v_gene: TRBV27
abundance: few
j_gene: TRBJ1-1
CDR3aa: CASSFTGMTEAFF
CDR3nt: TGTGCCAGCAGTTTTACAGGGATGACTGAAGCTTTCTTT

d_gene: NA
v_gene: TRBV7-2
abundance: NA
j_gene: TRBJ1-3
CDR3aa: CASSLVESARPGNTIYF
CDR3nt: TGTGCCAGCAGCTTAGTGGAGTCTGCACGACCTGGAAACACCATATATTTT

d_gene: TRBD1
v_gene: TRBV10-2
abundance: NA
j_gene: TRBJ2-5
CDR3aa: CASTEGDRGPQETQYF
CDR3nt: TGCGCCAGCACCGAGGGGGACAGGGGGCCCCAAGAGACCCAGTACTTC

d_gene: NA
v_gene: TRBV4-1
abundance: NA
j_gene: TRBJ1-5
CDR3aa: CASSQVGFGQPQHF
CDR3nt: TGCGCCAGCAGCCAAGTAGGGTTCGGTCAGCCCCAGCATTTT

d_gene: TRBD1
v_gene: TRBV2
abundance: NA
j_gene: TRBJ1-1
CDR3aa: CASSARETGTPEAFF
CDR3nt: TGTGCCAGCAGTGCCCGAGAGACAGGGACTCCTGAAGCTTTCTTT